This T cell receptor (beta chain) derives from a study of blood T cells in healthy people across ages. With a J-beta primer mix and a sample-barcoded 5' primer, a second PCR ran about 7 to 11 cycles. Every cDNA was tagged by a template-switch adaptor with 12 random nucleotides. At least 3 million CDR3-containing paired-end reads were obtained per sample. TCRdb recomputed calls from the 5' RACE reads with MiXCR, one row per CDR3 protein. This table holds over 550,000 distinct CDR3 sequences, roughly 30% found once. The V segment lost 2 bases and the J segment 10 bases; nucleotides outside the gene matches: 11. Germline V lookup: CDR1 ENHRY, CDR2 SYGVKD. The CDR3 totals 15 residues.

The receptor was isolated from a woman aged 80 or over in good health. The chain joins TRBV10-3 to TRBJ1-1, with 9 bases matching TRBD1. The sample comprised blood. The DNA for the CDR3 is TGTGCCATCAGTGAGCCGCAGGGACAGGGTGACGGAGCTTTCTTT. Encoded protein: CAISEPQGQGDGAFF.